This T cell receptor (beta chain) emerged from a study of regulatory T cells in long-lasting Graves disease. J gave up 5 bases and V 6 bases, and 9 bases lay outside the gene matches. This CDR3 spans 16 amino acids. CDR1 is SGHTA and CDR2 is FQGNSA in the germline V gene. Combining iRepertoire HTBI primers with Arm-PCR of CDR3 regions, the authors built TCR beta libraries. TCRdb re-called the multiplex PCR reads with MiXCR, one entry per CDR3 protein. The sample has roughly 610,000 distinct CDR3 sequences, about 15% seen once. This clonotype occurred a few times. Noted time point: newly diagnosed GD, antithyroid drugs for less than 3 months. PBMCs provided the RNA from which the TCR library was made. The data also belong to a second study, concerning T cells in Graves' hyperthyroidism and ophthalmopathy. This second report adds: First-round RT-PCR targeting the TCR CDR3 was performed with the HTBI primer set.

The sample here was peripheral blood mononuclear cells (PBMCs), taken at new diagnosis, from a patient treated with antithyroid drugs. The sequence was obtained from a woman aged 30 to 39 with Graves disease. The chain is built from TRBV7-2 and TRBJ1-4, with 10 bases identical to TRBD1. The CDR3 region is CASRSGTGAGNEKLFF. CDR3 bases: TGTGCCAGCAGATCCGGGACAGGGGCCGGCAATGAAAAACTGTTTTTT.